A single T cell receptor (beta chain) is shown here with its context. Antigen specificity is unknown. The missing CDR3 end, 3 residues past where the read stops, is filled in from the germline J gene. TCRdb's table, derived via immunoSEQ multiplex PCR, lists solely in-frame clones and lacks some. The sample shows just over 15,000 clones, none of them appearing just once. The data belong to a study of T cell clonality in common variable immunodeficiency. The CDR3 has 18 amino acids. Per germline, CDR1 MNHNS and CDR2 SASEGT. V lost 0 bases and J lost 3, with 18 bases in between. Both groups were predominantly of Caucasian heritage. No CVID subject was ill or on immunomodulatory drugs when sampled. Heparinized whole blood, roughly 5 to 8 ml, came from each donor. Study-wide results and caveats: Common variable immunodeficiency TCR beta sequences reportedly had fewer deletions and N-nucleotide insertions. Fewer TCRbeta clones were shared among CVID subjects than controls.

The receptor was derived from a human donor with common variable immunodeficiency. This rearrangement joins TRBV6-1 to TRBJ2-1; D unresolved. The material sequenced was peripheral blood mononuclear cells. The chain's CDR3 is CASSEARVRSMDYNEQFF. The DNA read from the CDR3 is TGTGCCAGCAGTGAAGCTAGGGTCCGGAGTATGGACTACAATGAG.